A selection of T cell receptor beta chains follows, all from one sample in a study of cytomegalovirus exposure and HLA in healthy donors. Using immunoSEQ multiplex PCR, the repertoire was profiled, and TCRdb retains in-frame clones only, with some absent. The sample lists 110,000 or so clones; 60% to 85% were seen once. Sequencing was carried out using PBMCs. Receptors originate from a female donor in good health and CMV-seronegative. The conserved cysteine and the conserved F or W are not part of the CDR3 here. D genes are given only for firm matches.

v_call	d_call	j_call	cdr3_length	cdr3_aa
TRBV7-9	NA	TRBJ2-5	11	ASRSGPQETQY
TRBV19	TRBD1	TRBJ1-1	13	ASSLTGGGNTEAF
TRBV6-5	TRBD2	TRBJ2-2	12	ASRGTGGTGELF
TRBV5-6	NA	TRBJ1-2	13	ASSQQGTTYYGYT
TRBV5-6	TRBD1	TRBJ2-5	12	ASSLGQGLETQY
TRBV5-4	TRBD2	TRBJ2-2	14	ASSAAGRGGLGELF
TRBV5-6	TRBD1	TRBJ2-1	12	ASSPGQDISEQF
TRBV29-1	NA	TRBJ1-5	10	SAGSGNQPQH
TRBV19	TRBD1	TRBJ1-1	14	ASIISSDREGTEAF
TRBV19	TRBD2	TRBJ2-1	12	ASRGGDSINEQF
TRBV11-2	NA	TRBJ2-7	10	ASRHDSYEQY
TRBV9	NA	TRBJ2-1	17	ASSVDLAGQRGRAGEQF
TRBV7-3	TRBD1	TRBJ1-2	11	ASSSTGEFGYT
TRBV6-5	NA	TRBJ1-5	13	ASSYSWTADQPQH
TRBV7-8	NA	TRBJ2-1	15	ASSAGGGGGANNEQF
TRBV11-2	NA	TRBJ2-2	12	ASSLDPDSGELF
TRBV19	TRBD1	TRBJ1-2	13	ASSIAWTGGHGYT
TRBV29-1	TRBD1	TRBJ1-5	10	SVGEGGTPQH
TRBV11-2	TRBD2	TRBJ2-7	15	ASSLGAGGFFTYEQY
TRBV30	TRBD2	TRBJ2-3	12	AATGSGHTDTQY
TRBV19	TRBD2	TRBJ2-1	10	ATHGGYNEQF
TRBV10-2	TRBD1	TRBJ1-5	14	ASSEFGTGSNQPQH
TRBV27	TRBD1	TRBJ2-6	14	ASSFKQGSGANVLT